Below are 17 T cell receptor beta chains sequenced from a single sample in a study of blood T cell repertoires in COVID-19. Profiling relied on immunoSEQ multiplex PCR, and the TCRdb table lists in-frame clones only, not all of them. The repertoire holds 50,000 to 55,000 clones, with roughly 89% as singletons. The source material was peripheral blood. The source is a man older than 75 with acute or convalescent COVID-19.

This chain's CDR3 is CASSPGQVQPQHF. Here the CDR3 DNA reads TGTGCCAGCTCACCGGGACAGGTACAGCCCCAGCATTTT. The V call is TRBV18, the J call TRBJ1-5, with TRBD1 identical over 8 bases. This CDR3 is 13 amino acids long. Germline V lookup: CDR1 KGHSH, CDR2 LQKENI. V lost 3 bases and J lost 7; bases outside the gene matches: 2.

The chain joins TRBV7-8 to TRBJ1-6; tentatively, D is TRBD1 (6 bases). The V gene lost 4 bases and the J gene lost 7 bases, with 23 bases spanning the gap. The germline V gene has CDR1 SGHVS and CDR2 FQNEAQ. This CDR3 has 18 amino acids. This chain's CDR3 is CASSSGQFGGSENSPLHF. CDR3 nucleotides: TGTGCCAGCAGCTCCGGACAGTTTGGCGGTTCGGAGAATTCACCCCTCCACTTT.

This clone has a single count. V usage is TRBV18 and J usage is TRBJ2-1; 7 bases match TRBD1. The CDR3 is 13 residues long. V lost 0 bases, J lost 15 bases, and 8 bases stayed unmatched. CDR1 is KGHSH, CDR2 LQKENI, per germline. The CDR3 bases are TGTGCCAGCTCACCACCCGGGACAGATAAGAGGTTCTTC. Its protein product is CASSPPGTDKRFF.

The CDR3 reads CASSPGQANYGYTF. In DNA form, the CDR3 reads TGTGCCAGCAGTCCGGGACAGGCGAACTATGGCTACACCTTC. The chain uses TRBV6-4 and TRBJ1-2, with 8 positions matching TRBD1. This CDR3 is 14 amino acids long. Trimming at V came to 5 bases and at J to 2 bases, leaving 4 bases not matched to a gene. Per the germline V gene, CDR1 is MRHNA and CDR2 is SNTAGT.

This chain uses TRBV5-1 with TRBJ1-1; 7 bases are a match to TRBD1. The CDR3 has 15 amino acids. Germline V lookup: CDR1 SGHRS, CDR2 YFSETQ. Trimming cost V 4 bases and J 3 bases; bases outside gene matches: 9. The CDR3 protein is CASSGVGGSDTEAFF. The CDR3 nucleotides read TGCGCCAGCAGCGGGGTAGGGGGCTCCGACACTGAAGCTTTCTTT.

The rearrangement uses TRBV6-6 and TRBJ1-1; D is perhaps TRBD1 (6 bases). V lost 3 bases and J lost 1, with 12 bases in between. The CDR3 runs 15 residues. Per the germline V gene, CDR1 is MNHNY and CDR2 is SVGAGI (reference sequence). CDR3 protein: CASSYSGAGNTEAFF. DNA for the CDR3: TGTGCCAGCAGTTATTCAGGGGCGGGGAACACTGAAGCTTTCTTT.

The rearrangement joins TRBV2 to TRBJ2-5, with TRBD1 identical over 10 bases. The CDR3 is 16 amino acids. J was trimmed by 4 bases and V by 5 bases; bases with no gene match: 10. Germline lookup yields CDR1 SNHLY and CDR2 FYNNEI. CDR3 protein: CASSRRRTGGGETQYF. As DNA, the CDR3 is TGTGCCAGCAGTCGGAGACGGACAGGGGGGGGAGAGACCCAGTACTTC.

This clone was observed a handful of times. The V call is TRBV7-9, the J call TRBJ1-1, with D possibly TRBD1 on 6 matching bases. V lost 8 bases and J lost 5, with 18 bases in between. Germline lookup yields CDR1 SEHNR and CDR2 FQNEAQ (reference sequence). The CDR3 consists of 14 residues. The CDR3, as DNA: TGTGCCAGCCAGGCGGGAGGGGGTAGGACTGAAGCTTTCTTT. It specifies CASQAGGGRTEAFF.

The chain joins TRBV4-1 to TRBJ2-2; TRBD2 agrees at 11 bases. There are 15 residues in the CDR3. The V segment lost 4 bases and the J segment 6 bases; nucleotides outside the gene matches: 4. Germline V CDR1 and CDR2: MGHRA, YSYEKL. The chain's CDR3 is CASSLSGGAAGELFF. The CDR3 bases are TGCGCCAGCAGCCTTAGCGGGGGGGCCGCCGGGGAGCTGTTTTTT.

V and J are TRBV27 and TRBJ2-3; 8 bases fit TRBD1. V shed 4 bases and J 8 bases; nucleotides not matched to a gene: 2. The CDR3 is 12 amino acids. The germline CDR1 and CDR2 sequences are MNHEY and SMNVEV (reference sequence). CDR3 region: CASSSGGLTQYF. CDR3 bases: TGTGCCAGCAGTTCAGGGGGCCTTACGCAGTATTTT.

The DNA of the CDR3 is TGTGCCAGCAGCTTAGTGGGGGGAGGGTCTGGAAACACCATATATTTT. Protein sequence: CASSLVGGGSGNTIYF. The chain employs TRBV7-2 and TRBJ1-3; possibly TRBD1 for D (5 bases). This CDR3 contains 16 residues. V lost 1 base and J lost 1, with 11 bases in between. The V gene's germline CDR1 is SGHTA and CDR2 FQGNSA.

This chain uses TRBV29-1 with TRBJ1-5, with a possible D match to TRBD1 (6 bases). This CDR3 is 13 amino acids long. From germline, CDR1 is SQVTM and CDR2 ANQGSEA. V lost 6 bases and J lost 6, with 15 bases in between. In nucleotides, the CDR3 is TGCAGCGTGGGGGAGGGGGATCGTCAGCCCCAGCATTTT. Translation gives CSVGEGDRQPQHF.

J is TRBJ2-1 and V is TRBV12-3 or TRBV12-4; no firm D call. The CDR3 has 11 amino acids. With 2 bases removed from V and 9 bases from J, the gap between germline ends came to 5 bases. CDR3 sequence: CASSLKSEQFF. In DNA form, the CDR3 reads TGTGCCAGCAGTTTAAAGAGTGAGCAGTTCTTC.

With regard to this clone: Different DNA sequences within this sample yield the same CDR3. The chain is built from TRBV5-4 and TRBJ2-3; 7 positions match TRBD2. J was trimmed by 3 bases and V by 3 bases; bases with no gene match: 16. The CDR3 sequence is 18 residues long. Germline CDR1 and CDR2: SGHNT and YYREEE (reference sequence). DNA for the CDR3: TGTGCCAGCAGCTCGGCGGGCGGGGGACGTAGAGGGACAGATACGCAGTATTTT. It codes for CASSSAGGGRRGTDTQYF.

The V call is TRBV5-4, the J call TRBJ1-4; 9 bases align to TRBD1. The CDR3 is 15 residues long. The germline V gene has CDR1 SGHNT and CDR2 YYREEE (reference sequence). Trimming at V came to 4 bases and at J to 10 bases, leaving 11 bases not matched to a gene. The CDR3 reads CASSRVGTGTGKLFF. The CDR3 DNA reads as TGTGCCAGCAGCCGGGTGGGGACAGGGACTGGAAAACTGTTTTTT. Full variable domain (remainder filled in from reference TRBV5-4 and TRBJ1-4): ETGVTQSPTHLIKTRGQQVTLRCSSQSGHNTVSWYQQALGQGPQFIFQYYREEENGRGNFPPRFSGLQFPNYSSELNVNALELDDSALYLCASSRVGTGTGKLFFGSGTQLSVL.

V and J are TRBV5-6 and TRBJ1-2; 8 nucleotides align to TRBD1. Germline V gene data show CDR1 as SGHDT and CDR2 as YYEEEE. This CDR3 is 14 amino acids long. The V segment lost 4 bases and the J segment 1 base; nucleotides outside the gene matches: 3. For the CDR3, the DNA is TGTGCCAGCAGCGACAGGGGCTTTAACTATGGCTACACCTTC. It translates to CASSDRGFNYGYTF.

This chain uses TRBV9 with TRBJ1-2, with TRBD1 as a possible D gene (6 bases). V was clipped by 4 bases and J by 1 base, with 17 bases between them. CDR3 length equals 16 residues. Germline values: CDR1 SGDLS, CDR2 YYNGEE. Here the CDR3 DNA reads TGTGCCAGCAGCTCCCCCCGGGACACCATTAACTATGGCTACACCTTC. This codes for CASSSPRDTINYGYTF.